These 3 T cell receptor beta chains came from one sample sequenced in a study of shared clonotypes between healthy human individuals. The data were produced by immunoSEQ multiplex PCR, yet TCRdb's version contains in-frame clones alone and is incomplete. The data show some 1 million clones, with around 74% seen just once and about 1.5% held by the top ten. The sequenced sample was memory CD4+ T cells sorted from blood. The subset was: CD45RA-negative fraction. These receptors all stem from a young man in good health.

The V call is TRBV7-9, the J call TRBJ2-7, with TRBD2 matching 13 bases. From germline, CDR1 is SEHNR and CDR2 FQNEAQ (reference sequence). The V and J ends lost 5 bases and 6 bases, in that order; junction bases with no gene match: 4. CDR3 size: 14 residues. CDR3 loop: CASSQRLAGGEQYF. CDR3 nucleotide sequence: TGTGCCAGCAGCCAAAGACTAGCGGGAGGCGAGCAGTACTTC.

The CDR3 DNA reads as TGTGCCAGCAGCTTTGGACTAACTAATGAAAAACTGTTTTTT. It encodes CASSFGLTNEKLFF. This chain joins TRBV7-2 and TRBJ1-4; D gene uncertain. Trimming shortened V by 3 bases and J by 1 base, and 6 bases separated the two germline ends. Germline lookup yields CDR1 SGHTA and CDR2 FQGNSA. The length of the CDR3 is 14 residues.

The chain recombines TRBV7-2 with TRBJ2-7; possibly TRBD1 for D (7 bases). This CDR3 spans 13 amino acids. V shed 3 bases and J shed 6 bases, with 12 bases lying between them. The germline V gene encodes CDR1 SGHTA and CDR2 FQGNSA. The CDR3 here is CASSFSQGGEQYF. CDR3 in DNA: TGTGCCAGCAGCTTTTCCCAGGGGGGCGAGCAGTACTTC.